The T cell receptor (beta chain) described here comes from a study of T cell repertoires in cytomegalovirus infection. Each CDR3 protein is one row after TCRdb ran MiXCR on the reads. This repertoire shows around 750,000 distinct CDR3 sequences, less than 35% found once; its top ten account for roughly 12%. About this clonotype itself: Antigen specificity is unknown.

Study outcomes and limitations: The ex vivo response was dominated by HLA-C-restricted CMV-specific TCR beta clonotypes.

This sequence originates from a human donor in good health (CMV status not recorded). Some clones in this sample may be carry-over from other donors' samples. This specimen consisted of cultured CD8+ T cells from PBMCs, obtained from culture after CMV antigen stimulation.

The CDR3 loop is CASSQFTSDGYTF. CDR3 coding DNA: TGTGCCAGCAGCCAATTCACCTCGGATGGCTACACCTTC. The rearrangement uses TRBV4-2 and TRBJ1-2; D remains ambiguous. The CDR3 is 13 residues long. Germline V gene sequence: CDR1 LGHNA, CDR2 YNFKEQ. V lost 2 bases to trimming and J lost 6 bases, with 10 bases between them.